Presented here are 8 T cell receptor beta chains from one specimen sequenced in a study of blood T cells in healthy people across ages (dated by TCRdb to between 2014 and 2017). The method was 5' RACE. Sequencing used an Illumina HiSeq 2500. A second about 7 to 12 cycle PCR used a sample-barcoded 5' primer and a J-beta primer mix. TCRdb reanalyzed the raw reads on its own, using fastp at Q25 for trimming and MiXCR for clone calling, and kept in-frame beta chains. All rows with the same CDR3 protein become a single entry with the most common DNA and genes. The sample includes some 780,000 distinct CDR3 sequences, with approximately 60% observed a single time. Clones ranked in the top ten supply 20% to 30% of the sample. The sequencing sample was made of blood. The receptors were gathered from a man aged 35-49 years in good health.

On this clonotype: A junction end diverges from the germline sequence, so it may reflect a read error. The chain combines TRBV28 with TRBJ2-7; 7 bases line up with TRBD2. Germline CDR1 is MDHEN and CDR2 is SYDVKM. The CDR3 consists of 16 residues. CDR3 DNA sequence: TGTGCCAGCAGTTCCCATGGAGCGGGAATCTCCTACGAGCAGTGCTTC. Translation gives CASSSHGAGISYEQCF.

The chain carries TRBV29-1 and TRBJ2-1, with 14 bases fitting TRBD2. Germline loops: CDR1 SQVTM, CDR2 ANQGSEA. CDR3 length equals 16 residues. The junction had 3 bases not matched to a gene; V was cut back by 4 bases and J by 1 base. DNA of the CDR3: TGCAGCGTTGTCGGGACTAGCGGGGGTTCCTACAATGAGCAGTTCTTC. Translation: CSVVGTSGGSYNEQFF.

The CDR3 DNA follows: TGTGCTACTGGGGGCCTAGCTCTCGAGACCCAGTACTTC. This codes for CATGGLALETQYF. The chain recombines TRBV5-4 with TRBJ2-5; a possible D gene is TRBD1 (6 bases). The CDR3 covers 13 residues. Germline values: CDR1 SGHNT, CDR2 YYREEE (reference sequence).

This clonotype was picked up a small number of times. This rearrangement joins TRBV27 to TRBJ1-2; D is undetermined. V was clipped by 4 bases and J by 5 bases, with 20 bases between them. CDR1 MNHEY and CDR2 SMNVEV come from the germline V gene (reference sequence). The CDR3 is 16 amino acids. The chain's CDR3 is CASSYQPSELTYGYTF. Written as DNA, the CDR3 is TGTGCCAGCAGTTATCAGCCCTCAGAATTGACATATGGCTACACCTTC.

Written as DNA, the CDR3 is TGTGCCAGCAGTATGACGGGACAGCCCCAAGAGACCCAGTACTTC. It codes for CASSMTGQPQETQYF. The V call is TRBV28, the J call TRBJ2-5; 7 bases map to TRBD1. V gave up 5 bases and J gave up 1 base; unmatched junction bases: 7. The CDR3 runs 15 residues. Looked up from germline, CDR1 is MDHEN and CDR2 is SYDVKM.

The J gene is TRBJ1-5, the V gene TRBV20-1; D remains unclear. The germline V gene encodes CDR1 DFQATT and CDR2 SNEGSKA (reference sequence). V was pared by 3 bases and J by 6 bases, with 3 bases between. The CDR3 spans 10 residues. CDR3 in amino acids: CSASPQPQHF. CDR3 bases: TGCAGTGCTAGCCCTCAGCCCCAGCATTTT.

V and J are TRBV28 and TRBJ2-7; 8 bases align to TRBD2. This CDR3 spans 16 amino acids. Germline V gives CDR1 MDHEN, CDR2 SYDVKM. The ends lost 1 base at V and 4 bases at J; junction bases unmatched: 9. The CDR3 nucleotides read TGTGCCAGCAGTTTATCCTGGCTAGCGGGTGTTTACGAGCAGTACTTC. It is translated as CASSLSWLAGVYEQYF. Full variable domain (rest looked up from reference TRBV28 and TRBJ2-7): DVKVTQSSRYLVKRTGEKVFLECVQDMDHENMFWYRQDPGLGLRLIYFSYDVKMKEKGDIPEGYSVSREKKERFSLILESASTNQTSMYLCASSLSWLAGVYEQYFGPGTRLTVT.

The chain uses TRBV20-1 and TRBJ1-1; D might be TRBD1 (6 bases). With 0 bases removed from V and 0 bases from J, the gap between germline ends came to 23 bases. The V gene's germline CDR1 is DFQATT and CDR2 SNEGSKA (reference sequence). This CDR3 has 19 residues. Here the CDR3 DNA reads TGCAGTGCTAGAGACAGGGGTCGATCCCTCGCTTCAATGAACACTGAAGCTTTCTTT. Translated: CSARDRGRSLASMNTEAFF.